This TCR beta chain was sequenced during a study of control samples from healthy donors and cancer patients. Trimming left V 3 bases short and J 3 bases short, with 14 bases between. From germline, CDR1 is SGHNT and CDR2 YYREEE (reference sequence). This CDR3 contains 15 residues. Assay used: immunoSEQ multiplex PCR; TCRdb lists only in-frame clones, some missing. The profile covers about 190,000 clones, with around 93% appearing a single time and 1.5% to 2% taken by the ten largest. This clone appeared once. The V and J genes are TRBV5-4 and TRBJ2-3; tentative D call: TRBD2 (5 bases). The TCR comes from a man aged 25 to 40 in good health. Sequencing was carried out using blood. The CDR3 nucleotides are TGTGCCAGCAGCTCGGACTCCGTCCAAACAGATACGCAGTATTTT. It codes for CASSSDSVQTDTQYF.